A selection of T cell receptor beta chains follows, all from one sample in a study of T cell responses to AZD1222 COVID-19 vaccine. Data came from immunoSEQ multiplex PCR; TCRdb stores just in-frame clones and leaves some out. Of some 110,000 clones in the sample, approximately 86% were seen once. The source was peripheral blood, collected on day 0 of AZD1222 vaccination. Every receptor here comes from an adult in good health. Both conserved end residues are part of each CDR3. Rows may omit the clone size; those that give it use once, few, many or a size class.

CDR3,size,V
CASSFFRGDTGELFF,-,TRBV9
CATSGGPGQQETQYF,-,TRBV24-1
CASSSFLGGLYGYTF,-,TRBV27
CASSLKAPYGYTF,once,TRBV12-3/TRBV12-4
CASSTRTSGDPPDTQYF,-,TRBV5-1
CASSPNTRSGGQAANEQFF,-,TRBV9
CASSPRTGGFGNQPQHF,-,TRBV7-2
CASRTLARNTEAFF,once,TRBV19
CASSLGRLALGGDTQYF,-,TRBV7-9
CASSEFGGAREQYF,-,TRBV25-1
CSVWGQLNTEAFF,-,TRBV29-1
CASSTSPNEQYF,-,TRBV12-3/TRBV12-4
CASSRDTFGNTIYF,-,TRBV5-4
CAGSQTAQKGQGEKFFNGYTF,-,TRBV4-3
CAITGAREKLFF,-,TRBV10-3
CASSEAPSTSTDTQYF,few,TRBV2
CATSQPGQGGIGELFF,-,TRBV24-1
CASSHEGQNSNSPLHF,-,TRBV6-6
CASRRIAGGNTGELFF,-,TRBV4-1
CASMGTVNQPQHF,-,TRBV2
CASSYSRGRGNYEQYF,-,TRBV6-5
CAISPGTSGTEQFF,few,TRBV10-3
CASSFVRGQGLGTEAFF,-,TRBV27
CASLRTSGSKDTGELFF,few,TRBV19